The 9 T cell receptor beta chains given below trace back to one sample, sequenced in a study of blood T cell repertoires in COVID-19. Sequencing used immunoSEQ multiplex PCR; TCRdb keeps in-frame clones, though not all of them. The data show approximately 68,000 clones, under 85% seen once. The sample comprised peripheral blood. The receptors derive from a woman aged 45-65 years with acute or convalescent COVID-19.

This rearrangement joins TRBV6-2 or TRBV6-3 to TRBJ2-7, with D tentatively TRBD1 (6 bases). Germline CDR1 reads MNHEY; CDR2 reads SVGEGT. V was cut by 1 base and J by 5 bases, with 12 bases left in between. This CDR3 has 14 residues. CDR3 in DNA: TGTGCCAGCAGTTACTTAACAGGGAAAGACGAGCAGTACTTC. This translates into CASSYLTGKDEQYF.

V usage is TRBV2 and J usage is TRBJ2-1; 11 nucleotides agree with TRBD2. This CDR3 is built from 16 residues. The trim removed 6 bases at V and 3 bases at J, leaving 7 bases unmatched. From germline, CDR1 is SNHLY and CDR2 FYNNEI. The DNA of the CDR3 is TGTGCCAGCAGCCCGACGACTAGCGGGGTCTACAATGAGCAGTTCTTC. Translating it yields CASSPTTSGVYNEQFF.

The gene calls are TRBV20-1 and TRBJ2-7, with 10 bases fitting TRBD2. V was pared by 3 bases and J by 4 bases, with 6 bases of the junction left unmatched. Germline CDR1 and CDR2: DFQATT and SNEGSKA (reference sequence). This CDR3 is 14 amino acids long. This chain's CDR3 is CSASSLAGEYEQYF. The CDR3 DNA sequence: TGCAGTGCTAGTTCTCTAGCGGGAGAATACGAGCAGTACTTC.

V gene TRBV19 combines with J gene TRBJ1-5; D not certain. From germline, CDR1 is LNHDA and CDR2 SQIVND (reference sequence). The CDR3 totals 12 residues. V was shortened by 1 base and J by 7 bases, with 5 bases between the two germline ends. In DNA, the CDR3 is TGTGCCAGTAGTATAGGGCGGCAGCCCCAGCATTTT. Encoded protein: CASSIGRQPQHF.

This clone turned up a few times. The chain carries TRBV4-3 and TRBJ1-6, with a possible D match to TRBD1 (6 bases). This CDR3 has 18 residues. V gave up 0 bases and J gave up 5 bases, with 17 bases separating them. Germline CDR1 is LGHNA and CDR2 is YSLEER. Here the CDR3 DNA reads TGCGCCAGCAGCCAAGAAAGACAGGCAACGCTAAATAATTCACCCCTCCACTTT. Residues: CASSQERQATLNNSPLHF.

The chain carries TRBV4-2 and TRBJ1-2; TRBD1 might be the D (5 bases). The V end was cut by 0 bases, the J end by 5 bases, with 13 bases between. This CDR3 contains 15 residues. CDR1 is LGHNA, CDR2 YNFKEQ, per germline. Here the CDR3 reads CASSQERQPVYGYTF. CDR3 DNA sequence: TGTGCCAGCAGCCAAGAACGACAGCCAGTATATGGCTACACCTTC.

The sample holds one count of this clone. V is TRBV6-5 and J is TRBJ2-6; weak D call: TRBD1 (5 bases). Trimming left V 5 bases short and J 11 bases short, with 16 bases between. Germline assignment: CDR1 MNHEY and CDR2 SVGAGI. The CDR3 totals 14 residues. For the CDR3, the DNA is TGTGCCAGCAGTCTGGGGCAGGAATCTTACGTCCTGACTTTC. Residues: CASSLGQESYVLTF.

The gene calls are TRBV6-5 and TRBJ1-2, with D perhaps matching TRBD1 (5 bases). The V gene lost 7 bases and the J gene lost 5 bases, with 11 bases spanning the gap. This CDR3 comprises 12 residues. CDR1 is MNHEY, CDR2 SVGAGI, per germline. In DNA, the CDR3 is TGTGCCAGCACCAGACAGAGTTATGGCTACACCTTC. This translates into CASTRQSYGYTF.

This chain connects TRBV19 to TRBJ1-2, with TRBD1 as a possible D gene (6 bases). The CDR3 length is 14 residues. Per the germline V gene, CDR1 is LNHDA and CDR2 is SQIVND (reference sequence). Trimming pared 3 bases from V and 4 bases from J, leaving 12 bases between. The CDR3 spells CASSITGTRYGYTF. DNA for the CDR3: TGTGCCAGTAGTATTACTGGGACACGCTATGGCTACACCTTC.